This T cell receptor (beta chain) was identified in a study of T-cell reconstitution after alpha-beta-depleted transplantation in children. This clonotype appeared a few times. The antigen remains undetermined. The germline gives CDR1 SGHRS, CDR2 YFSETQ. Unmatched junction bases numbered 11, after V lost 3 bases and J lost 6 bases. This CDR3 spans 16 amino acids. Findings of the study overall: In patients about two months after transplant, alpha-beta T cells reportedly arose from several hundred expanded graft clones.

A TCRbeta library incorporating unique molecular identifiers was prepared. TCRdb processed the PCR reads anew with MiXCR; each CDR3 protein has one entry. This sample has roughly 570,000 distinct CDR3 sequences; 27% occur once, and the top ten carry 30% to 40%. This specimen was PBMCs, taken before TCRalphabeta/CD19-depleted stem cell transplant. The chain recombines TRBV5-1 with TRBJ2-1; 8 nucleotides align to TRBD2. This receptor was obtained from a boy younger than two with Wiskott-Aldrich syndrome, due to receive a stem cell transplant. The CDR3 region is CASSSLSGSLGNEQFF. The CDR3 region has the DNA TGCGCCAGCAGCTCCCTAAGCGGGAGCCTGGGCAATGAGCAGTTCTTC.